This TCR beta chain was captured by sequencing in a study of vaccination and CD4 T cells after COVID-19. Study background: Post-vaccine sampling followed dose two by a median about 72 days (range 14 to 241).

Comment on this clonotype: What it recognizes is unknown.

The treatment was: roughly 10-day PBMC culture with coronavirus spike peptide pools or control peptides (ViraFEST assay). Peptide pool stimulation in ViraFEST expanded antigen-specific T cells, whose TCRs were then sequenced. An Oncomine TCR Beta short-read assay was used to sequence the DNA from cultured CD4+ T cells. In TCRdb, the PCR reads were re-called with MiXCR into one record per CDR3 protein. The repertoire consists of about 20,000 distinct CDR3 sequences, with over 50% occurring once and the leading ten covering around 17%. Sequencing was done on a sample of CD4+ T cells from blood, cultured in vitro. This clonotype originated in a human donor who had recovered from COVID-19.

This CDR3 reads CASRILWTSYEQYF. In DNA, the CDR3 is TGTGCCAGCAGAATACTATGGACATCCTACGAGCAGTACTTC. This sequence joins TRBV2 and TRBJ2-7, with D maybe TRBD1 (5 bases). Germline CDR1 and CDR2: SNHLY and FYNNEI. The germline V and J ends were trimmed by 6 bases and 1 base, with 13 bases remaining between them. The CDR3 has 14 amino acids.